Listed below are T cell receptor beta chains from one sample, sequenced in a study of OX40 agonist ivuxolimab in advanced cancers. The repertoire was sequenced with immunoSEQ multiplex PCR; TCRdb's copy has only in-frame clones and lacks some. The table includes around 64,000 clones, about 90% detected once. Sequencing used CD4+ or CD8+ T cells sorted from blood, obtained in a trial of the OX40 agonist ivuxolimab. These receptors were taken from an adult with an advanced solid tumor such as melanoma, head and neck, liver or kidney cancer. The CDR3 runs from the conserved cysteine through the conserved F or W. Each record gives: D gene, clone size, J gene, V gene, CDR3 protein, CDR3 DNA. A D gene is named only where the DNA matches it firmly. Clone size is given for some rows only: seen once, a few or many times, or a class if the clone is expanded.

d_call: TRBD1
clone_size: -
j_call: TRBJ1-4
v_call: TRBV15
cdr3_aa: CATSWDRVQLFF
cdr3_nt: TGTGCCACCAGCTGGGACAGGGTACAACTGTTTTTT

d_call: -
clone_size: -
j_call: TRBJ2-1
v_call: TRBV7-9
cdr3_aa: CASSPPPVVNEQFF
cdr3_nt: TGTGCCAGCAGCCCTCCGCCTGTGGTCAATGAGCAGTTCTTC

d_call: -
clone_size: -
j_call: TRBJ1-5
v_call: TRBV2
cdr3_aa: CASSAGVGNQPQHF
cdr3_nt: TGTGCCAGCAGTGCAGGGGTTGGGAATCAGCCCCAGCATTTT

d_call: -
clone_size: -
j_call: TRBJ2-5
v_call: TRBV6-6
cdr3_aa: CASSGQSQRQETQYF
cdr3_nt: TGTGCCAGCAGTGGACAGTCACAACGCCAAGAGACCCAGTACTTC

d_call: -
clone_size: -
j_call: TRBJ2-1
v_call: TRBV7-9
cdr3_aa: CASSTRGDSYNEQFF
cdr3_nt: TGTGCCAGCAGCACCCGCGGGGACAGCTACAATGAGCAGTTCTTC

d_call: TRBD1
clone_size: -
j_call: TRBJ1-1
v_call: TRBV27
cdr3_aa: CASSSLPGGGNTEAFF
cdr3_nt: TGTGCCAGCAGTTCCCTCCCAGGGGGCGGGAACACTGAAGCTTTCTTT

d_call: -
clone_size: -
j_call: TRBJ2-7
v_call: TRBV5-6
cdr3_aa: CASSLVGPAYEQYF
cdr3_nt: TGTGCCAGCAGCTTGGTGGGACCGGCTTACGAGCAGTACTTC

d_call: TRBD1
clone_size: -
j_call: TRBJ1-1
v_call: TRBV2
cdr3_aa: CASSIDRGGGAFF
cdr3_nt: TGTGCCAGCAGCATTGACAGGGGGGGTGGCGCTTTCTTT

d_call: TRBD2
clone_size: -
j_call: TRBJ2-1
v_call: TRBV7-6
cdr3_aa: CASSSPWRGADYNEQFF
cdr3_nt: TGTGCCAGCAGCTCGCCCTGGCGGGGGGCAGATTACAATGAGCAGTTCTTC

d_call: -
clone_size: -
j_call: TRBJ1-1
v_call: TRBV19
cdr3_aa: CASNQGRGNTEAFF
cdr3_nt: TGTGCCAGTAACCAGGGACGGGGAAACACTGAAGCTTTCTTT

d_call: -
clone_size: -
j_call: TRBJ2-7
v_call: TRBV29-1
cdr3_aa: CSVRDIAYEQYF
cdr3_nt: TGCAGCGTCCGGGACATCGCCTACGAGCAGTACTTC

d_call: TRBD2
clone_size: -
j_call: TRBJ2-3
v_call: TRBV4-1
cdr3_aa: CASSQDGTRTDTQYF
cdr3_nt: TGCGCCAGCAGCCAAGATGGGACTAGAACAGATACGCAGTATTTT

d_call: -
clone_size: -
j_call: TRBJ1-2
v_call: TRBV5-6
cdr3_aa: CASSLSEYGYTF
cdr3_nt: TGTGCCAGCAGCTTGTCCGAATATGGCTACACCTTC

d_call: -
clone_size: few
j_call: TRBJ1-6
v_call: TRBV5-1
cdr3_aa: CASSGGVDSPLHF
cdr3_nt: TGCGCCAGCAGCGGAGGGGTCGATTCACCCCTCCACTTT

d_call: TRBD2
clone_size: -
j_call: TRBJ2-3
v_call: TRBV29-1
cdr3_aa: CSVRWASGGPDTQYF
cdr3_nt: TGCAGCGTCCGTTGGGCTAGCGGGGGTCCAGATACGCAGTATTTT

d_call: -
clone_size: -
j_call: TRBJ1-5
v_call: TRBV6-1
cdr3_aa: CASSETGFQPQHF
cdr3_nt: TGTGCCAGCAGTGAAACCGGGTTTCAGCCCCAGCATTTT

d_call: TRBD2
clone_size: -
j_call: TRBJ2-7
v_call: TRBV6-5
cdr3_aa: CASSYSGSSGRSEQYF
cdr3_nt: TGTGCCAGCAGTTACTCGGGTTCTAGCGGGAGATCCGAGCAGTACTTC

d_call: -
clone_size: few
j_call: TRBJ1-1
v_call: TRBV28
cdr3_aa: CASSRTGNTEAFF
cdr3_nt: TGTGCCAGCAGCCGTACAGGGAACACTGAAGCTTTCTTT

d_call: TRBD2
clone_size: -
j_call: TRBJ2-7
v_call: TRBV30
cdr3_aa: CAWSAPLAGAHEQYF
cdr3_nt: TGTGCCTGGAGTGCCCCTCTAGCGGGAGCCCACGAGCAGTACTTC

d_call: -
clone_size: -
j_call: TRBJ2-1
v_call: TRBV4-1
cdr3_aa: CASSQAEGSYNEQFF
cdr3_nt: TGCGCCAGCAGCCAAGCTGAGGGTTCCTACAATGAGCAGTTCTTC

d_call: -
clone_size: -
j_call: TRBJ2-6
v_call: TRBV7-3
cdr3_aa: CASRPAGSSGANVLTF
cdr3_nt: TGTGCCAGCAGACCCGCAGGGAGCTCTGGGGCCAACGTCCTGACTTTC

d_call: -
clone_size: -
j_call: TRBJ2-7
v_call: TRBV5-1
cdr3_aa: CASSWGSQGGEQYF
cdr3_nt: TGCGCCAGCAGCTGGGGGAGCCAGGGGGGCGAGCAGTACTTC

d_call: -
clone_size: -
j_call: TRBJ2-1
v_call: TRBV14
cdr3_aa: CASSQDRVIYNEQFF
cdr3_nt: TGTGCCAGCAGCCAAGATCGAGTGATATACAATGAGCAGTTCTTC

d_call: TRBD2
clone_size: -
j_call: TRBJ2-2
v_call: TRBV7-2
cdr3_aa: CASLSGGRTGELFF
cdr3_nt: TGTGCCAGCCTTAGCGGGGGGAGGACCGGGGAGCTGTTTTTT

d_call: -
clone_size: once
j_call: TRBJ2-7
v_call: TRBV27
cdr3_aa: CASSLSGAKSYEQYF
cdr3_nt: TGTGCCAGCAGTTTATCGGGGGCAAAATCCTACGAGCAGTACTTC

d_call: TRBD1
clone_size: -
j_call: TRBJ2-7
v_call: TRBV5-1
cdr3_aa: CASSLVHRGAYEQYF
cdr3_nt: TGCGCCAGCAGCTTGGTTCACAGGGGGGCTTACGAGCAGTACTTC

d_call: TRBD1
clone_size: -
j_call: TRBJ1-4
v_call: TRBV4-3
cdr3_aa: CASSQDPGQGREKLFF
cdr3_nt: TGCGCCAGCAGCCAAGACCCCGGACAGGGACGGGAAAAACTGTTTTTT

d_call: -
clone_size: few
j_call: TRBJ2-5
v_call: TRBV2
cdr3_aa: CASNPQETQYF
cdr3_nt: TGTGCCAGCAACCCCCAAGAGACCCAGTACTTC

d_call: -
clone_size: -
j_call: TRBJ1-3
v_call: TRBV11-2
cdr3_aa: CASSLSVGGFGNTIYF
cdr3_nt: TGTGCCAGCAGCTTATCCGTCGGGGGGTTTGGAAACACCATATATTTT

d_call: TRBD1
clone_size: -
j_call: TRBJ1-6
v_call: TRBV2
cdr3_aa: CASKAQGGPPLHF
cdr3_nt: TGTGCCAGTAAGGCGCAGGGGGGACCACCCCTCCACTTT

d_call: TRBD2
clone_size: once
j_call: TRBJ2-7
v_call: TRBV5-1
cdr3_aa: CASSLAAGGPYEQYF
cdr3_nt: TGCGCCAGCAGCTTGGCGGCGGGAGGACCCTACGAGCAGTACTTC

d_call: TRBD2
clone_size: -
j_call: TRBJ2-5
v_call: TRBV6-6
cdr3_aa: CASSSSGGARETQYF
cdr3_nt: TGTGCCAGCAGTTCCAGCGGGGGGGCCCGGGAGACCCAGTACTTC

d_call: TRBD1
clone_size: once
j_call: TRBJ1-4
v_call: TRBV28
cdr3_aa: CASSFPGTGKEKLFF
cdr3_nt: TGTGCCAGCAGTTTTCCCGGGACAGGGAAAGAAAAACTGTTTTTT

d_call: TRBD2
clone_size: -
j_call: TRBJ2-1
v_call: TRBV7-9
cdr3_aa: CASSLGAGGAYEQFF
cdr3_nt: TGTGCCAGCAGCTTAGGGGCGGGAGGGGCGTATGAGCAGTTCTTC

d_call: -
clone_size: -
j_call: TRBJ2-1
v_call: TRBV10-2
cdr3_aa: CASSEWGGIEQFF
cdr3_nt: TGCGCCAGCAGTGAGTGGGGAGGCATTGAGCAGTTCTTC

d_call: -
clone_size: -
j_call: TRBJ1-2
v_call: TRBV19
cdr3_aa: CASGLRSGLYGYTF
cdr3_nt: TGTGCCAGTGGCCTGAGGTCGGGCCTATATGGCTACACCTTC

d_call: -
clone_size: -
j_call: TRBJ1-6
v_call: TRBV11-1
cdr3_aa: CASRLSVGSPLHF
cdr3_nt: TGTGCCAGCAGACTCAGCGTAGGGTCACCCCTCCACTTT

d_call: -
clone_size: -
j_call: TRBJ2-1
v_call: TRBV5-5
cdr3_aa: CASSLSQEEFF
cdr3_nt: TGTGCCAGCAGCTTGTCCCAAGAAGAGTTCTTC

d_call: -
clone_size: -
j_call: TRBJ1-2
v_call: TRBV7-2
cdr3_aa: CASTLGYSYGYTF
cdr3_nt: TGTGCCAGCACCCTGGGGTACAGCTATGGCTACACCTTC

d_call: -
clone_size: -
j_call: TRBJ1-6
v_call: TRBV6-4
cdr3_aa: CASSEEGYGSPLHF
cdr3_nt: TGTGCCAGCAGTGAAGAGGGTTACGGTTCACCCCTCCACTTT

d_call: -
clone_size: -
j_call: TRBJ2-1
v_call: TRBV5-1
cdr3_aa: CASSFSISEQFF
cdr3_nt: TGCGCCAGCAGCTTTAGTATTAGTGAGCAGTTCTTC

d_call: TRBD1
clone_size: few
j_call: TRBJ1-2
v_call: TRBV28
cdr3_aa: CASSLPGTGGRYGYTF
cdr3_nt: TGTGCCAGCAGTTTACCCGGGACAGGGGGTCGATATGGCTACACCTTC

d_call: -
clone_size: -
j_call: TRBJ2-7
v_call: TRBV29-1
cdr3_aa: CSVSGTPGRSEQYF
cdr3_nt: TGCAGCGTTTCAGGGACTCCAGGGCGATCCGAGCAGTACTTC

d_call: -
clone_size: -
j_call: TRBJ1-6
v_call: TRBV15
cdr3_aa: CATGEGVNSPLHF
cdr3_nt: TGTGCCACCGGCGAGGGGGTAAATTCACCCCTCCACTTT

d_call: -
clone_size: -
j_call: TRBJ2-2
v_call: TRBV9
cdr3_aa: CASSVRSPSGELFF
cdr3_nt: TGTGCCAGCAGCGTACGGTCCCCTTCCGGGGAGCTGTTTTTT